This T cell receptor beta chain was captured in a study of T cells in Graves' hyperthyroidism and ophthalmopathy (dated by TCRdb to between 2018 and 2020). Regarding the complete study: Peripheral blood samples were taken at the time of initial diagnosis, prior to any treatment. The study also compared thyroid tissue and blood T-cell repertoires from several Graves' hyperthyroidism patients. TCR Vbeta CDR3 sequencing of 120 to 150 peripheral blood samples (43 ophthalmopathy, over 70 hyperthyroidism and some 17 progressor patients) is reported in the paper. The roughly 91 discovery patients were randomly divided into training and test sets at a 7:3 ratio. After sampling, hyperthyroidism patients received methimazole starting at 30 mg daily, and ophthalmopathy patients received high-dose intravenous methylprednisolone. To identify distinguishing TCR V-J signatures, a discovery cohort of around 100 patients was used, comprising 40 to 45 with Graves' ophthalmopathy and 57 with stable Graves' hyperthyroidism. Prospective prediction of ophthalmopathy was tested in an independent validation cohort of fewer than 20 hyperthyroidism patients and 15 to 17 patients who later progressed to ophthalmopathy.

General findings and caveats noted by the study authors: In validation, progression to ophthalmopathy was predicted by the model with around 70% sensitivity and roughly 72% specificity, a median of about 6.8 months before onset. Sample size was not statistically predetermined, and investigators were not blinded to group allocation. Most expanded thyroid clonotypes (frequency above 0.001) were also detected in blood, suggesting blood repertoires may reflect thyroid immune responses. A 13 V-J signature model separated ophthalmopathy from stable hyperthyroidism, with around 88% sensitivity and 81.08% specificity in cross-validation and 80%/75% in testing.

Amplification of TCR beta CDR3 regions was carried out from RNA transcripts. For the first round of RT-PCR on the TCR CDR3, the HTBI primer set was used together with the Qiagen OneStep RT-PCR kit. Libraries were constructed in a second round of multiplex PCR, after which size selection and purification were carried out. Paired-end sequencing of the libraries was performed with 100 bp reads on an Illumina HiSeq2000. In the source study's methods: Raw data were processed with SOAPnuke, discarding reads with adapters, uncalled bases, mean Phred below 15, or no exact constant-primer or identifier match. High-quality paired reads were merged using COPE v1.2.5, and each unique nucleotide sequence was defined as a clonotype. MiTCR v1.1 was used to align clonotypes to the IMGT TRBV, TRBD and TRBJ reference segments. Only V-J combinations with frequency above 0.0001, covering 99% to 99.2% of repertoires, were analysed. A TCS score was defined as the ratio of F50 (clonal expansion) to E x V (chaos), with BLOSUM62-based TCRdist applied between CDR3 peptides within each V-J. Welch's t-statistics and random forest reduced roughly 540 V-J features to 10 to 15, which were used in a naive Bayes classifier (R e1071). The similarity between thyroid and blood repertoires was quantified using the Morisita-Horn index. TCRdb took the public reads, trimmed them with fastp at Q25, ran MiXCR for clone calling and kept in-frame beta chains. Merged by CDR3 protein, the rows form single entries marked with the most common genes and DNA. The V and J calls follow TCRdb's processing rather than the paper's. The sample yields hundreds of thousands of distinct CDR3 sequences; about 15% were counted once. The ten largest clones capture around 4% of the sample.

The germline V gene encodes CDR1 SQVTM and CDR2 ANQGSEA. Trimming costs V 0 bases and J 6 bases, and their ends lie 10 bases apart. Spanning cysteine to phenylalanine, the CDR3 consists of 13 amino acids. The sequence is cut down to CDR3 DNA, 39 bases in frame from base 1. Ophthalmopathy patients had moderately to severely active disease, Clinical Activity Score of at least 3, NOSPECS grade of at least 4, and duration under 3 months. Any patient with an uncontrolled infection, another autoimmune disease, pregnancy or lactation was excluded. Clinical symptoms, serum thyroxine and TRAb, thyroid ultrasound, and orbital computed tomography formed the basis for the diagnoses. Ficoll-Paque density gradient centrifugation was used to isolate PBMCs from approximately 11 ml of fresh peripheral blood. Total RNA was extracted using Trizol reagent, and RNA quality was assessed on an Agilent 2100 Bioanalyzer.

Notes on this clonotype: The antigen it recognizes is unknown. Base qualities are missing; no much larger clone stands one base away.

This clonotype was sampled from a woman in her thirties or forties with Graves' ophthalmopathy. The material sequenced was blood. The chain uses TRBV29-1 and TRBJ2-3, and TRBD1 may be the D gene, going by 6 matching bases. The DNA sequence is given as TGCAGCGTTGAAGAATTCCAGGGGGATACGCAGTATTTT. The resulting protein is CSVEEFQGDTQYF.